A single sample is the source of the 13 T cell receptor beta chains below, sequenced in a study of T-cell memory formation after mild COVID-19. In TCRdb, the 5' RACE reads were re-called with MiXCR into one record per CDR3 protein. This sample yields around 370,000 distinct CDR3 sequences, of which around 20% are seen a single time; approximately 12% belongs to the top ten. The sample taken for sequencing was PBMCs or a T cell subset sorted from them (not recorded which). All receptors come from an adult woman who had mild COVID-19 (a few samples of this study predate the infection). Cell type and time point are not known.

This chain connects TRBV2 to TRBJ2-1; 8 nucleotides align to TRBD2. V dropped 6 bases and J dropped 3; count of bases not matched to a gene: 7. Germline V gives CDR1 SNHLY, CDR2 FYNNEI. The CDR3 consists of 15 residues. This chain's CDR3 is CASRSRTSSYNEQFF. The CDR3 region has the DNA TGTGCCAGCAGATCCAGGACTAGCAGCTACAATGAGCAGTTCTTC.

This clonotype showed up many times. The chain links TRBV20-1 to TRBJ2-5; 8 nucleotides agree with TRBD1. This CDR3 is 16 amino acids long. The germline V gene has CDR1 DFQATT and CDR2 SNEGSKA (reference sequence). Trimming removed 0 bases from V and 0 bases from J; junction bases left unmatched: 6. The CDR3: CSARDLNRGYQETQYF. In DNA form, the CDR3 reads TGCAGTGCTAGAGATCTCAACAGGGGGTACCAAGAGACCCAGTACTTC.

This clonotype was picked up many times. The chain combines TRBV7-2 with TRBJ2-7, with TRBD2 as a possible D gene (5 bases). Trimming removed 1 base from V and 4 bases from J, with 8 bases in between. There are 13 residues in the CDR3. The germline V gene has CDR1 SGHTA and CDR2 FQGNSA. The CDR3, as DNA: TGTGCCAGCAGCTTAGATCGGGGATACGAGCAGTACTTC. Translating it yields CASSLDRGYEQYF.

A few counts support this clonotype. V usage is TRBV4-1 and J usage is TRBJ1-5; the match to TRBD1 covers 7 bases. Germline V lookup: CDR1 MGHRA, CDR2 YSYEKL. This CDR3 has 15 residues. V lost 5 bases, J lost 7 bases, and 11 bases stayed unmatched. CDR3 region: CASSAAGGARQPQHF. The CDR3 bases are TGCGCCAGCAGCGCCGCAGGGGGGGCGAGACAGCCCCAGCATTTT.

This clonotype showed up just a few times. The chain couples TRBV4-1 to TRBJ2-1, with D unclear. Trimming stripped 4 bases from V and 7 bases from J, with 11 bases between. From germline, CDR1 is MGHRA and CDR2 YSYEKL. The CDR3 sequence is 13 residues long. The chain's CDR3 is CASSLNTKNEQFF. The CDR3 DNA sequence: TGCGCCAGCAGCCTAAACACCAAAAATGAGCAGTTCTTC.

This clonotype came up a few times. The V gene is TRBV5-1, the J gene TRBJ2-5; either TRBD1 or TRBD2 may supply D (6 bases each). The CDR3 has 14 residues. Per germline, CDR1 SGHRS and CDR2 YFSETQ. V was clipped by 4 bases and J by 5 bases, with 15 bases between them. The CDR3 DNA reads TGCGCCAGCAGCCCTGGAGGGACAAGGGAGACCCAGTACTTC. It specifies CASSPGGTRETQYF.

V and J are TRBV2 and TRBJ1-2, with 7 bases identical to TRBD1. The trim removed 0 bases at V and 8 bases at J, leaving 9 bases unmatched. CDR1 and CDR2 (germline): SNHLY, FYNNEI. This CDR3 contains 15 residues. In DNA form, the CDR3 reads TGTGCCAGCAGTGAAGCGAGTAGAGGGGGCCTAGGCTACACCTTC. Translating gives CASSEASRGGLGYTF.

V usage is TRBV6-2 or TRBV6-3 and J usage is TRBJ2-1; 12 positions agree with TRBD2. The germline V gene encodes CDR1 MNHEY and CDR2 SVGEGT. The CDR3 length is 17 residues. V lost 6 bases to trimming and J lost 8 bases; unmatched junction nucleotides: 14. The CDR3 nucleotides read TGTGCCAGCAGCCTACTGTCGCCTAGCGGGAGGGCCTATGAGCAGTTCTTC. Protein product: CASSLLSPSGRAYEQFF.

CDR3 sequence reads: CASSQNFAGEQETQYF. The CDR3 DNA follows: TGTGCCAGCAGCCAGAACTTCGCGGGGGAGCAAGAGACCCAGTACTTC. The gene calls are TRBV3-1 and TRBJ2-5; the match to TRBD2 covers 7 bases. This CDR3 spans 16 amino acids. Germline trimming cut 3 bases from V and 2 bases from J; bases unmatched to any gene: 9. Per the germline V gene, CDR1 is LGHDT and CDR2 is YNNKEL (reference sequence).

The gene calls are TRBV9 and TRBJ1-5; maybe TRBD1 (5 bases). In germline, CDR1 is SGDLS, CDR2 YYNGEE. V lost 0 bases, J lost 6 bases, and 13 bases lay in between. This CDR3 has 15 amino acids. This chain's CDR3 is CASSVGGQEGQPQHF. As DNA, the CDR3 is TGTGCCAGCAGCGTAGGGGGCCAGGAGGGTCAGCCCCAGCATTTT.

This chain uses TRBV20-1 with TRBJ2-1; tentatively, D is TRBD1 (6 bases). The CDR3 length is 14 residues. V was shortened by 1 base and J by 8 bases, with 15 bases between the two germline ends. The germline CDR1 and CDR2 sequences are DFQATT and SNEGSKA (reference sequence). The CDR3: CSARALTGIDEQFF. CDR3 coding DNA: TGCAGTGCTAGAGCCCTCACAGGGATCGATGAGCAGTTCTTC.

V and J are TRBV29-1 and TRBJ2-2, with a weak D call TRBD2 (5 bases). With 1 base removed from V and 1 base from J, the gap between germline ends came to 10 bases. Germline V gene data show CDR1 as SQVTM and CDR2 as ANQGSEA. The CDR3 consists of 15 residues. The CDR3 bases are TGCAGCGTTGAAGGGTCCCGGGGGAACACCGGGGAGCTGTTTTTT. It specifies CSVEGSRGNTGELFF.

This clonotype was observed a single time. The chain is built from TRBV5-1 and TRBJ2-5, with 8 nucleotides matching TRBD1. The junction had 5 bases not matched to a gene; V was cut back by 6 bases and J by 4 bases. Germline V CDR1 and CDR2: SGHRS, YFSETQ. The CDR3 has 13 amino acids. The chain's CDR3 is CASIEDRGETQYF. DNA of the CDR3: TGCGCCAGCATCGAAGACAGGGGAGAGACCCAGTACTTC.